This is a list of T cell receptor beta chains from one sample in a study of response to subunit inactivated influenza vaccine. MiXCR, applied by TCRdb to the RT-PCR reads, yields one record per CDR3 protein. The sample includes roughly 700,000 distinct CDR3 sequences, around a sixth of them seen just once. The material sequenced was PBMCs from blood, taken 12 days after vaccination. These receptors originate from a man aged 50 to 60 who received an inactivated influenza vaccine. Each CDR3 is given with its conserved first and last residue.

V	J	CDR3
TRBV7-8	TRBJ2-5	CASSTRAEMMVETQYF
TRBV25-1	TRBJ2-5	CASSELYRSQETQYF
TRBV11-2	TRBJ2-7	CASSLVGGGDYEQYF
TRBV10-3	TRBJ2-3	CAIKDERESDTQYF
TRBV9	TRBJ2-1	CASSPKANREKQFF
TRBV7-9	TRBJ1-4	CASSFGQGSEEKLFF
TRBV29-1	TRBJ2-1	CSVEDGGPYNEQFF
TRBV27	TRBJ2-1	CASSLSVPYNEQFF
TRBV5-1	TRBJ1-1	CASSTSAGMNTEAFF
TRBV4-2	TRBJ2-2	CASSRRAGGANTGELFF
TRBV29-1	TRBJ2-5	CSVEILAGGSGETQYF
TRBV7-9	TRBJ2-5	CASSARETQYF
TRBV14	TRBJ2-1	CASSQGPPGKFF
TRBV2	TRBJ2-7	CASNRAGGSYEQYF
TRBV3-1	TRBJ2-7	CASSPTTGLTSYEQYF
TRBV11-2	TRBJ2-2	CASRIPYRVRAGELFF
TRBV12-3/TRBV12-4	TRBJ2-2	CASTLDFTGELFF
TRBV28	TRBJ1-6	CASSSAGNSPLHF
TRBV29-1	TRBJ2-5	CSLGGRTQETQYF
TRBV5-1	TRBJ2-2	CASSLAGTDTGELFF
TRBV12-3/TRBV12-4	TRBJ1-1	CASSSRPNTEAFF
TRBV7-9	TRBJ1-1	CASSFGQENTEAFF
TRBV6-2/TRBV6-3	TRBJ2-5	CASSYAQPGMETQYF